The rows below give T cell receptor beta chains drawn from one sample of a study of control samples from healthy donors and cancer patients. Produced via immunoSEQ multiplex PCR; TCRdb's table is partial and in-frame only. This sample carries about 95,000 clones, about 85% of them seen once, and the ten largest clones take approximately 20%. Sequences were obtained from blood. The origin of the receptors is a man aged 30 to 45 in good health. Each CDR3 is given with its conserved first and last residue. The D gene is left open where the match is weak. Where a row states a size, it is once, few, many or the class of an expanded clone; other rows omit it.

NA	TRBV28	TRBJ1-5	NA	CASNPNLGNQPQHF	TGTGCCAGCAATCCCAATTTGGGCAATCAGCCCCAGCATTTT
many	TRBV3-1/TRBV3-2	TRBJ1-5	NA	CASSHAGDQPQHF	TGTGCCAGCAGCCATGCGGGGGATCAGCCCCAGCATTTT
NA	TRBV27	TRBJ1-3	NA	CASSWDPRDTIYF	TGTGCCAGCAGTTGGGATCCACGGGACACCATATATTTT
NA	TRBV6-4	TRBJ2-3	NA	CASSEGYGSADTQYF	TGTGCCAGCAGTGAAGGTTATGGATCCGCAGATACGCAGTATTTT
NA	TRBV6-5	TRBJ1-4	NA	CASSWTDSGEKLFF	TGTGCCAGCAGTTGGACAGATTCAGGAGAAAAACTGTTTTTT
NA	TRBV29-1	TRBJ1-2	NA	CSVVLDRKEGYTF	TGCAGCGTTGTCCTCGACAGGAAGGAGGGCTACACCTTC
NA	TRBV7-3	TRBJ2-1	TRBD1	CASSPRDSSYNEQFF	TGTGCCAGCAGTCCACGGGACAGCTCCTACAATGAGCAGTTCTTC
NA	TRBV6-2/TRBV6-3	TRBJ2-2	NA	CASSGLLPGTGTGELFF	TGTGCCAGCAGTGGACTATTACCCGGGACGGGAACCGGGGAGCTGTTTTTT
NA	TRBV7-8	TRBJ1-6	NA	CASSLEIRQFNSPLHF	TGTGCCAGCAGCTTAGAAATTAGGCAGTTTAATTCACCCCTCCACTTT
NA	TRBV18	TRBJ1-1	NA	CASSRGTGKNTEAFF	TGTGCCAGCTCACGGGGGACGGGGAAGAACACTGAAGCTTTCTTT
once	TRBV2	TRBJ2-3	NA	CASRGGVRTDTQYF	TGTGCCAGCAGGGGAGGAGTTCGCACAGATACGCAGTATTTT
few	TRBV3-1/TRBV3-2	TRBJ2-7	NA	CASSRPGVYEQYF	TGTGCCAGCAGCCGCCCAGGGGTCTACGAGCAGTACTTC
NA	TRBV18	TRBJ2-2	NA	CASSPTGTPMPTGELFF	TGTGCCAGCTCACCAACCGGGACACCTATGCCCACCGGGGAGCTGTTTTTT
NA	TRBV5-5	TRBJ2-1	NA	CASSSAASYNEQFF	TGTGCCAGCAGCTCGGCAGCCTCCTACAATGAGCAGTTCTTC
NA	TRBV19	TRBJ2-7	NA	CASSADLSYEQYF	TGTGCCAGTAGTGCGGACCTCAGCTACGAGCAGTACTTC
NA	TRBV6-6	TRBJ2-1	NA	CASNTRGLDNEQFF	TGTGCCAGCAACACACGGGGACTGGACAATGAGCAGTTCTTC
NA	TRBV29-1	TRBJ1-2	NA	CSVGKQGSYGYTF	TGCAGCGTCGGGAAACAGGGAAGCTATGGCTACACCTTC
few	TRBV7-3	TRBJ2-1	TRBD2	CASSPPGTSGYNEQFF	TGTGCCAGCAGCCCACCCGGGACTAGCGGCTACAATGAGCAGTTCTTC
once	TRBV24-1	TRBJ1-3	NA	CATSETAGTGGNTIYF	TGTGCCACCAGTGAGACTGCCGGGACGGGAGGAAACACCATATATTTT
NA	TRBV5-1	TRBJ2-2	NA	CAIPGAGGELFF	TGCGCCATTCCGGGGGCCGGCGGGGAGCTGTTTTTT
NA	TRBV5-1	TRBJ2-1	TRBD1	CASSVQGQGNYNEQFF	TGCGCCAGCAGCGTACAGGGACAGGGGAACTACAATGAGCAGTTCTTC
NA	TRBV28	TRBJ1-5	NA	CASSLPGRPQHF	TGTGCCAGCAGTTTGCCGGGACGCCCCCAGCATTTT
NA	TRBV4-2	TRBJ2-7	NA	CASSRQIGTYEQYF	TGTGCCAGCAGCCGCCAAATTGGTACCTACGAGCAGTACTTC
NA	TRBV27	TRBJ1-2	NA	CASSLDPRVGYTF	TGTGCCAGCAGTTTAGACCCCCGGGTGGGCTACACCTTC
NA	TRBV2	TRBJ2-3	TRBD2	CASSESGVSTDTQYF	TGTGCCAGCAGTGAAAGCGGGGTTAGCACAGATACGCAGTATTTT
NA	TRBV18	TRBJ2-4	NA	CASSPPGQQRGNIQYF	TGTGCCAGCTCACCACCGGGGCAACAACGGGGAAACATTCAGTACTTC
NA	TRBV6-5	TRBJ1-5	TRBD1	CASSLTGVYQPQHF	TGTGCCAGCAGCCTAACAGGGGTGTATCAGCCCCAGCATTTT
few	TRBV6-1	TRBJ2-1	TRBD1	CASSARAPDRGAYNEQFF	TGTGCCAGCAGTGCTAGGGCCCCCGACAGGGGTGCCTACAATGAGCAGTTCTTC
NA	TRBV10-2	TRBJ2-1	NA	CASSDRYVEQFF	TGCGCCAGCAGTGACCGGTATGTAGAGCAGTTCTTC
once	TRBV28	TRBJ1-1	TRBD1	CASSSWDRGQTEAFF	TGTGCCAGCAGTTCCTGGGACAGGGGGCAAACTGAAGCTTTCTTT
NA	TRBV5-1	TRBJ2-7	NA	CASTPTGSLDEQYF	TGCGCCAGCACCCCGACAGGTTCCCTTGACGAGCAGTACTTC
NA	TRBV6-5	TRBJ1-6	NA	CASSYSISGYNSPLHF	TGTGCCAGCAGTTACTCGATATCAGGGTATAATTCACCCCTCCACTTT
NA	TRBV7-2	TRBJ2-7	TRBD1	CASSFTGVEQYF	TGTGCCAGCAGCTTCACAGGGGTAGAGCAGTACTTC
few	TRBV10-1	TRBJ2-2	NA	CASRRDTTGELFF	TGCGCCAGCAGAAGGGACACAACCGGGGAGCTGTTTTTT
once	TRBV28	TRBJ1-1	TRBD1	CASSSRDRVYTEAFF	TGTGCCAGCAGTTCAAGGGACAGGGTCTACACTGAAGCTTTCTTT
NA	TRBV6-5	TRBJ1-6	NA	CASSPWGGAESPLHF	TGTGCCAGCAGTCCCTGGGGGGGGGCAGAGTCACCCCTCCACTTT
NA	TRBV18	TRBJ1-2	TRBD1	CASSPLPGTDMNYTF	TGTGCCAGCTCACCACTGCCCGGGACAGATATGAACTACACCTTC
few	TRBV2	TRBJ1-1	NA	CASSQGEGTEAFF	TGTGCCAGCAGCCAGGGAGAGGGGACTGAAGCTTTCTTT
NA	TRBV21-1	TRBJ1-1	NA	CASGEAGFMNTEAFF	TGTGCCAGCGGCGAGGCAGGGTTTATGAACACTGAAGCTTTCTTT
NA	TRBV6-5	TRBJ2-7	NA	CASRPALRASYEQYF	TGTGCCAGCAGGCCTGCCCTCCGGGCCTCCTACGAGCAGTACTTC
NA	TRBV19	TRBJ1-6	NA	CASSIAGLSSYNSPLHF	TGTGCCAGTAGTATCGCCGGTCTTAGCTCCTATAATTCACCCCTCCACTTT
NA	TRBV6-5	TRBJ2-7	NA	CASSTGQGWNYEQYF	TGTGCCAGCAGCACCGGGCAGGGATGGAACTACGAGCAGTACTTC
NA	TRBV20-1	TRBJ1-5	NA	CSASIPIDNNQPQHF	TGCAGTGCTAGTATCCCGATCGACAACAATCAGCCCCAGCATTTT
NA	TRBV3-1/TRBV3-2	TRBJ1-6	NA	CASSQGWGAPNSPLHF	TGTGCCAGCAGCCAAGGATGGGGGGCGCCTAATTCACCCCTCCACTTT
few	TRBV11-2	TRBJ1-1	TRBD1	CASRSNRGNTEAFF	TGTGCCAGCAGGTCGAACAGGGGGAACACTGAAGCTTTCTTT
few	TRBV2	TRBJ1-1	TRBD1	CASRKDRASTEAFF	TGTGCCAGCAGGAAGGACAGGGCCTCGACTGAAGCTTTCTTT
NA	TRBV2	TRBJ1-6	NA	CASSVDNSPLHF	TGTGCCAGCAGTGTGGATAATTCACCCCTCCACTTT